This T cell receptor beta chain derives from a study of PD-L1 blockade in urothelial cancer. On the study more broadly: About 90% of the roughly 30 patients comprised males who had bladder-origin urothelial cancer.

V trimming: 2 bases; J trimming: 5 bases; junction bases outside the gene matches: 4. Germline CDR1 KGHSH, CDR2 LQKENI. The CDR3 consists of 15 residues. Notes on this clone: Its matching antigen is unknown.

Overall study results and limits: Durable-benefit patients had greater expansion of tumor-associated blood clones at 3 weeks. A pretreatment blood TCR clonality that fell below the median predicted better progression-free and overall survival.

Time point meaning: pretreatment peripheral blood. Using immunoSEQ multiplex PCR, the repertoire was profiled, and TCRdb retains in-frame clones only, with some absent. The sample holds roughly 51,000 clones, approximately 79% seen once. Source: PBMCs, taken around atezolizumab (anti-PD-L1) treatment. This rearrangement joins TRBV18 to TRBJ1-5; TRBD1 aligns across 9 bases. This receptor was identified in an older man with urothelial cancer. The CDR3 loop reads CASSPAGTGYQPQHF. CDR3 in DNA: TGTGCCAGCTCACCAGCTGGGACAGGGTATCAGCCCCAGCATTTT. The full variable domain, rest sourced from reference TRBV18 and TRBJ1-5, is NAGVMQNPRHLVRRRGQEARLRCSPMKGHSHVYWYRQLPEEGLKFMVYLQKENIIDESGMPKERFSAEFPKEGPSILRIQQVVRGDSAAYFCASSPAGTGYQPQHFGDGTRLSIL.